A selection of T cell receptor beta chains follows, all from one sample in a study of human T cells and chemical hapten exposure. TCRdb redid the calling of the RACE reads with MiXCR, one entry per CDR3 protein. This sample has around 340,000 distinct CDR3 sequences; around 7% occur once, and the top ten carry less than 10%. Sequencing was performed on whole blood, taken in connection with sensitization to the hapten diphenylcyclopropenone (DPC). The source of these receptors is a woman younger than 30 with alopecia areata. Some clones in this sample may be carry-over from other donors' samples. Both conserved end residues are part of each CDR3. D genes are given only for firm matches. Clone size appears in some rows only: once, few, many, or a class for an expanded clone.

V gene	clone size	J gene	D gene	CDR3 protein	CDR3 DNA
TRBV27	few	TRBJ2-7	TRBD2	CASSPGRGDSYEQYF	TGTGCCAGCAGCCCGGGGCGGGGGGATTCCTACGAGCAGTACTTC
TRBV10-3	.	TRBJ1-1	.	CAITQSGTEAFF	TGTGCCATCACCCAGTCAGGCACTGAAGCTTTCTTT
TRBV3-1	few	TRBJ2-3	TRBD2	CASSPGLAGVRTDTQYF	TGTGCCAGCAGCCCTGGACTAGCGGGGGTCCGCACAGATACGCAGTATTTT
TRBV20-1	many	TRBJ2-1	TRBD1	CSAGQTGDEQFF	TGCAGTGCTGGGCAAACAGGGGATGAGCAGTTCTTC
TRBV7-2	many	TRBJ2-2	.	CASSYTANTGELFF	TGTGCCAGCAGCTATACCGCGAACACCGGGGAGCTGTTTTTT
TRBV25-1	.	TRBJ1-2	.	CASSDSPNYGYTF	TGTGCCAGCAGTGATTCACCAAACTATGGCTACACCTTC
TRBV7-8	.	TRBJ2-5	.	CASSSRLAQETQYF	TGTGCCAGCAGCTCCCGGTTAGCACAAGAGACCCAGTACTTC
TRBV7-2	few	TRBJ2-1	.	CASSLDRLLYNEQFF	TGTGCCAGCAGCTTAGATAGACTTCTGTACAATGAGCAGTTCTTC
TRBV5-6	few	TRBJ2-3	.	CASSLARVTDTQYF	TGTGCCAGCAGCTTGGCGAGGGTCACAGATACGCAGTATTTT
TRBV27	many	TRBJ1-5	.	CASSSGRGRAQHF	TGTGCCAGCAGTTCGGGCAGAGGGAGGGCCCAGCATTTT
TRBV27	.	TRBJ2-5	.	CASLSSPGAQYF	TGTGCCAGTTTATCATCCCCTGGGGCCCAGTACTTC
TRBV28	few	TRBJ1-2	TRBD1	CASSLVDRESYGYTF	TGTGCCAGCAGTTTGGTTGACAGGGAAAGCTATGGCTACACCTTC
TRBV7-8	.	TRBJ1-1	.	CASRLIRTEAFF	TGTGCCAGCAGACTCATTCGGACTGAAGCTTTCTTT
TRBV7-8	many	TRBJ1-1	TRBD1	CASSPDRGLETEAFF	TGTGCCAGCAGCCCTGACAGGGGATTGGAAACTGAAGCTTTCTTT
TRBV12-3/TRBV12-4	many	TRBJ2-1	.	CASRSPGNEQFF	TGTGCCAGCAGGTCTCCAGGGAATGAGCAGTTCTTC
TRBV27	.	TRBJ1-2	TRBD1	CASSKDRNYYGYTF	TGTGCCAGCAGTAAGGACAGGAACTACTATGGCTACACCTTC
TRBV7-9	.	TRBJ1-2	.	CASSFDSSSYGYTF	TGTGCCAGCAGCTTCGACAGTTCTTCCTATGGCTACACCTTC
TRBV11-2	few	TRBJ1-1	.	CASSLYAGGTEAFF	TGTGCCAGCAGCTTATATGCGGGGGGCACTGAAGCTTTCTTT
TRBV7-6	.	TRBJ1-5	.	CASSPVWTNQPQHF	TGTGCCAGCAGCCCAGTGTGGACCAATCAGCCCCAGCATTTT
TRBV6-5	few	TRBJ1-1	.	CASSHPKQGSKTEAFF	TGTGCCAGCAGCCACCCGAAACAGGGTTCAAAAACTGAAGCTTTCTTT
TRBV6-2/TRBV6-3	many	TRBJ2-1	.	CASTPGRAGPGEQFF	TGTGCCAGCACCCCAGGGAGAGCAGGACCGGGTGAGCAGTTCTTC
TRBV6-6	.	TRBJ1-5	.	CASGTDDSNQPQHF	TGTGCCAGCGGGACGGACGATAGCAATCAGCCCCAGCATTTT
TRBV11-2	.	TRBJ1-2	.	CASSLVGNRGYGYTF	TGTGCCAGCAGCTTAGTTGGTAACAGAGGTTATGGCTACACCTTC
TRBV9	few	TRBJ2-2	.	CASSARGALNTGELFF	TGTGCCAGCAGCGCACGGGGCGCTTTGAACACCGGGGAGCTGTTTTTT
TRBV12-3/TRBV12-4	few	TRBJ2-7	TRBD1	CASLTGGSYEQYF	TGTGCCAGCCTTACAGGGGGCTCCTACGAGCAGTACTTC
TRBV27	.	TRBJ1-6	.	CASSLSAGSYNSPLHF	TGTGCCAGCAGTTTATCCGCAGGGTCCTATAATTCACCCCTCCACTTT
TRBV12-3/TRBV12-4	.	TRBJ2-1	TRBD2	CASSLGLSGGDNEQFF	TGTGCCAGCAGTTTAGGACTTAGCGGGGGGGACAATGAGCAGTTCTTC
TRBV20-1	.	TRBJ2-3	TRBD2	CSASPSGGTDTQYF	TGCAGTGCTAGCCCTAGCGGGGGCACAGATACGCAGTATTTT
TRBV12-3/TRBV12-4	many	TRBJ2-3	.	CASSLAAQGLTDTQYF	TGTGCCAGCAGTTTAGCCGCACAGGGTCTCACAGATACGCAGTATTTT
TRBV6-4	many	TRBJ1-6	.	CASSAGEESSPLHF	TGTGCCAGCAGTGCCGGGGAAGAGAGTTCACCCCTCCACTTT
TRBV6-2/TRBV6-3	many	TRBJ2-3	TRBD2	CASTRTSDSSTDTQYF	TGTGCCAGCACCAGGACTAGCGACTCAAGCACAGATACGCAGTATTTT
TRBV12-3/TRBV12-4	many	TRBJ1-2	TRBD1	CASSFGQARGYTF	TGTGCCAGCAGTTTCGGACAGGCTAGAGGCTACACCTTC
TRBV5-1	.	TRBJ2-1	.	CASSLVGRVPDEQFF	TGCGCCAGCAGCTTGGTGGGACGGGTTCCGGATGAGCAGTTCTTC
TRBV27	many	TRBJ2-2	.	CASTGLNTGELFF	TGTGCCAGCACAGGGCTGAACACCGGGGAGCTGTTTTTT
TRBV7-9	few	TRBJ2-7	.	CASSLANRLYEQYF	TGTGCCAGCAGCTTAGCGAACAGACTCTACGAGCAGTACTTC
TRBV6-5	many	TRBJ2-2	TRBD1	CASSYSWTGLTGELFF	TGTGCCAGCAGTTACTCGTGGACAGGGCTCACCGGGGAGCTGTTTTTT
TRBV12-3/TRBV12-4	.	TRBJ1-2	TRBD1	CASSFDRDHGYTF	TGTGCCAGCAGTTTTGACAGGGACCATGGCTACACCTTC
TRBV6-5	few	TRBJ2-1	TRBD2	CASSARLGGGDDEQFF	TGTGCCAGCAGCGCTCGCTTGGGCGGGGGGGACGATGAGCAGTTCTTC
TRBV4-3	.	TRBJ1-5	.	CASSQDWGNQPQHF	TGCGCCAGCAGCCAAGATTGGGGAAATCAGCCCCAGCATTTT
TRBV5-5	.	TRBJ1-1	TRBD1	CASSLSPGQVAKRTEAFF	TGTGCCAGCAGCTTAAGCCCGGGACAGGTGGCGAAACGCACTGAAGCTTTCTTT
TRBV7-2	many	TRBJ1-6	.	CASSLGSQGLSPLHF	TGTGCCAGCAGCTTAGGTTCCCAGGGTCTGTCACCCCTCCACTTT
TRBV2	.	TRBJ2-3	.	CASSDLPRSPTDTQYF	TGTGCCAGCAGTGATCTCCCCAGGTCCCCCACAGATACGCAGTATTTT
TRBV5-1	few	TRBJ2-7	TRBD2	CASSLVNLAGNEQYF	TGCGCCAGCAGCTTGGTTAATCTAGCGGGGAACGAGCAGTACTTC
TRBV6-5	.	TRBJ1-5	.	CASSVNSGRRPQHF	TGTGCCAGCAGCGTAAACAGTGGTCGCCGGCCCCAGCATTTT
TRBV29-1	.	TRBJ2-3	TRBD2	CSTQRTGGDPDTQYF	TGCAGCACCCAAAGAACGGGGGGAGATCCAGATACGCAGTATTTT
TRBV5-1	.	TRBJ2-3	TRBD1	CASSSTGIPDTQYF	TGCGCCAGCAGCTCGACAGGGATTCCAGATACGCAGTATTTT
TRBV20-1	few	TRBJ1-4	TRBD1	CSARAPTGGTNEKLFF	TGCAGTGCTAGAGCCCCGACAGGGGGGACTAATGAAAAACTGTTTTTT
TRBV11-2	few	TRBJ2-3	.	CASSLAFIRDTQYF	TGTGCCAGCAGCTTAGCCTTTATTCGGGATACGCAGTATTTT
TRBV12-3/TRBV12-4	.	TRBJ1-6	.	CASSLTLRDSPLHF	TGTGCCAGCAGTTTAACGTTGAGGGATTCACCCCTCCACTTT
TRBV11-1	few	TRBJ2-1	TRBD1	CASSLNPGGHVIEQFF	TGTGCCAGCAGCTTAAATCCAGGGGGACATGTAATTGAGCAGTTCTTC
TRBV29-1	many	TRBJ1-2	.	CSAKDPANYGYTF	TGCAGCGCAAAGGACCCCGCGAACTATGGCTACACCTTC
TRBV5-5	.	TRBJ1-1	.	CASSLALKTEAFF	TGTGCCAGCAGCTTGGCCCTTAAGACCGAAGCTTTCTTT
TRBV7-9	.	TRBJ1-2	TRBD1	CASSPDRVGRYTF	TGTGCCAGCAGCCCGGACAGGGTTGGGCGCTACACCTTC
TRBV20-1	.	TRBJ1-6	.	CSATGDLSSPLHF	TGCAGTGCTACAGGGGACCTAAGTTCACCCCTCCACTTT
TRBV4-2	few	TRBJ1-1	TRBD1	CASSQDRTGDTEAFF	TGTGCCAGCAGCCAAGATAGGACAGGGGACACTGAAGCTTTCTTT